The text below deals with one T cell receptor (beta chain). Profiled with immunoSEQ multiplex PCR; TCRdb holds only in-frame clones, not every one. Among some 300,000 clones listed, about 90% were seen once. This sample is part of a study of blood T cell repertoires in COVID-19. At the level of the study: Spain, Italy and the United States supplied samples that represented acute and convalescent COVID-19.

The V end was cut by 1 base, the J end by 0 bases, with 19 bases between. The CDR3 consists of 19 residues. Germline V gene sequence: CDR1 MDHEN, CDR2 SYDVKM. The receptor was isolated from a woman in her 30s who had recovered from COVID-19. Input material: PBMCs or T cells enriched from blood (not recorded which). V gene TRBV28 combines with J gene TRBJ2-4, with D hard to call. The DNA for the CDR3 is TGTGCCAGCAGTTTATTTACGGCCCTAGGCGAGTTAGCCAAAAACATTCAGTACTTC. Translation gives CASSLFTALGELAKNIQYF.